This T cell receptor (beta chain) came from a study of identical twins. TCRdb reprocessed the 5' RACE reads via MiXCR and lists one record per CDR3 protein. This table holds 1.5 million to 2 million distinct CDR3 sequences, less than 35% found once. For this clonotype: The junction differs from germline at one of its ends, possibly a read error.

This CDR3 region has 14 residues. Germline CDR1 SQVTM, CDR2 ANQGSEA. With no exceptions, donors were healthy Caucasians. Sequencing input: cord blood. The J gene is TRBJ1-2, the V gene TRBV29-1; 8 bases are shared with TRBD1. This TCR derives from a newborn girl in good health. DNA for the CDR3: TGCAGCGTTGAAGGGCAGGGGGCTAACTATGGCTACAACTTC. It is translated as CSVEGQGANYGYNF. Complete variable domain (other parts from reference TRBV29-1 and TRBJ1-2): SAVISQKPSRDICQRGTSLTIQCQVDSQVTMMFWYRQQPGQSLTLIATANQGSEATYESGFVIDKFPISRPNLTFSTLTVSNMSPEDSSIYLCSVEGQGANYGYNFGSGTRLTVV.